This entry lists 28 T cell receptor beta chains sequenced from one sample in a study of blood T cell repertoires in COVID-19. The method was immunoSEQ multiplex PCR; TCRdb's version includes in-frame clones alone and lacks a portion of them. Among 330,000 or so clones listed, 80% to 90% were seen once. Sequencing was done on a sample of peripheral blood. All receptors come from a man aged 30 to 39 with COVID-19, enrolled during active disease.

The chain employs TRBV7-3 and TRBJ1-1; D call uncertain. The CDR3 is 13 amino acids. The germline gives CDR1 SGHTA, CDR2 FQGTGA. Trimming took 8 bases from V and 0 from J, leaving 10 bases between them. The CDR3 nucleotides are TGTGCCAGCTCGTTTACGGTGAACACTGAAGCTTTCTTT. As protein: CASSFTVNTEAFF. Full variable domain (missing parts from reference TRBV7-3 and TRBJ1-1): GAGVSQTPSNKVTEKGKYVELRCDPISGHTALYWYRQSLGQGPEFLIYFQGTGAADDSGLPNDRFFAVRPEGSVSTLKIQRTERGDSAVYLCASSFTVNTEAFFGQGTRLTVV.

The DNA for the CDR3 is TGCGCCAGCAGCCCCCGACAGGGGGCGTCCTACGAGCAGTACTTC. Protein sequence: CASSPRQGASYEQYF. The genes are TRBV5-1 and TRBJ2-7; TRBD1 matches at 10 bases. The CDR3 totals 15 residues. V gave up 4 bases and J gave up 1 base; unmatched junction bases: 5. Germline V gene sequence: CDR1 SGHRS, CDR2 YFSETQ.

As DNA, the CDR3 is TGTGCCAGCAGTTCACAGGGTTTTGTGACTGAAGCTTTCTTT. The encoded protein is CASSSQGFVTEAFF. The J gene is TRBJ1-1, the V gene TRBV6-6, with D possibly being TRBD1 (6 bases). The germline V gene encodes CDR1 MNHNY and CDR2 SVGAGI (reference sequence). Between the trimmed V and J ends, which lost 4 bases and 5 bases, there was a span of 14 bases. This CDR3 is 14 amino acids long.

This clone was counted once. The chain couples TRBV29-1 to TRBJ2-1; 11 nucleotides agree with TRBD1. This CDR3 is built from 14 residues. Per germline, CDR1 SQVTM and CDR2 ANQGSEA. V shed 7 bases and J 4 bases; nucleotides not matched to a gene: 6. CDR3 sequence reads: CSATGTGGYNEQFF. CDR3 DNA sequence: TGCAGCGCCACCGGGACAGGGGGTTACAATGAGCAGTTCTTC.

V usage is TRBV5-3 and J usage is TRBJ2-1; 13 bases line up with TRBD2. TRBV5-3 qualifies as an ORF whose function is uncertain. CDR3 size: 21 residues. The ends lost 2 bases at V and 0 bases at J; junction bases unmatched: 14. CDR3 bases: TGTGCCAGAAGCTTTTGGACGGGACTAGCGGGGAACCAAAGCTCCTACAATGAGCAGTTCTTC. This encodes CARSFWTGLAGNQSSYNEQFF.

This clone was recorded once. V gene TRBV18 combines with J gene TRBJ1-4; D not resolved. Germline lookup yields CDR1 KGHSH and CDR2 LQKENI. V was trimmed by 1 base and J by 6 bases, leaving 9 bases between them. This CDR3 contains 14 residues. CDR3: CASSPRGRDEKLFF. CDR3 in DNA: TGTGCCAGCTCACCACGTGGGCGTGATGAAAAACTGTTTTTT. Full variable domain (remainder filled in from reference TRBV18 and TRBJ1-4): NAGVMQNPRHLVRRRGQEARLRCSPMKGHSHVYWYRQLPEEGLKFMVYLQKENIIDESGMPKERFSAEFPKEGPSILRIQQVVRGDSAAYFCASSPRGRDEKLFFGSGTQLSVL.

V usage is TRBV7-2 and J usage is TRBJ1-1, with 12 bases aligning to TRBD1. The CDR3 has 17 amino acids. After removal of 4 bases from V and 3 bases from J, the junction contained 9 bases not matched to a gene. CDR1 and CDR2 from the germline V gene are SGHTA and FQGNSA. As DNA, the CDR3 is TGTGCCAGCAGCTCCATATGGGACAGGGGGCAGGACACTGAAGCTTTCTTT. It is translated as CASSSIWDRGQDTEAFF.

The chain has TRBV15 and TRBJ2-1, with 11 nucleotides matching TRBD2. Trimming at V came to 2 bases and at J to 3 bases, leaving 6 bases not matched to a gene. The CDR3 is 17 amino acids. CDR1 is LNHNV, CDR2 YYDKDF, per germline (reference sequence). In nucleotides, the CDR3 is TGTGCCACCAGCAGAATAAATCTAGCGGGGGGCTACAATGAGCAGTTCTTC. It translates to CATSRINLAGGYNEQFF.

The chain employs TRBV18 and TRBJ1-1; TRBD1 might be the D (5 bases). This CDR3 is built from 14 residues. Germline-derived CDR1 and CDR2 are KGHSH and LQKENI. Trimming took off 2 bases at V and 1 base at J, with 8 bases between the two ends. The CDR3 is CASSPRRGNTEAFF. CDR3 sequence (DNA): TGTGCCAGCTCACCAAGGAGGGGGAACACTGAAGCTTTCTTT. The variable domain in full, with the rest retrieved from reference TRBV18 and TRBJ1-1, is NAGVMQNPRHLVRRRGQEARLRCSPMKGHSHVYWYRQLPEEGLKFMVYLQKENIIDESGMPKERFSAEFPKEGPSILRIQQVVRGDSAAYFCASSPRRGNTEAFFGQGTRLTVV.

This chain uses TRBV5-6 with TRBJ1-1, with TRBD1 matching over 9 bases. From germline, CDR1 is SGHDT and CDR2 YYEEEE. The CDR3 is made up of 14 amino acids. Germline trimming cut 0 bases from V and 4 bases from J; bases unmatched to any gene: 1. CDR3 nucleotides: TGTGCCAGCAGCTTGGGGACAGGGGCCACTGAAGCTTTCTTT. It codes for CASSLGTGATEAFF.

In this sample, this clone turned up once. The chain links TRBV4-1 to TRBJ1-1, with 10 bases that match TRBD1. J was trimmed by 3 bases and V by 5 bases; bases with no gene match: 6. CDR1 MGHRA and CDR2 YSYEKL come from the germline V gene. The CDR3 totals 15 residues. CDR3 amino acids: CASSIAGTGDTEAFF. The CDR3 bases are TGCGCCAGCAGCATCGCCGGGACAGGGGACACTGAAGCTTTCTTT.

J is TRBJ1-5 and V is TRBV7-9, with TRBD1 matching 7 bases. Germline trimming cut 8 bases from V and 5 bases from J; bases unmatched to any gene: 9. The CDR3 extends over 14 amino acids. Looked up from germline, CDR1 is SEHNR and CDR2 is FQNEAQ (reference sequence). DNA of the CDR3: TGTGCCAGCTCTGAAGGGCAGGGGGATCAGCCCCAGCATTTT. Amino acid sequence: CASSEGQGDQPQHF.

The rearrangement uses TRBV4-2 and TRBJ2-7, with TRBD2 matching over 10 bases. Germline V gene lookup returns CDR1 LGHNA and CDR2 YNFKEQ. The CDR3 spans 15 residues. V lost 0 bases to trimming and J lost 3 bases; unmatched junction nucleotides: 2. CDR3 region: CASSQESSGSYEQYF. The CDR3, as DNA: TGTGCCAGCAGCCAAGAATCTAGCGGGAGCTACGAGCAGTACTTC.

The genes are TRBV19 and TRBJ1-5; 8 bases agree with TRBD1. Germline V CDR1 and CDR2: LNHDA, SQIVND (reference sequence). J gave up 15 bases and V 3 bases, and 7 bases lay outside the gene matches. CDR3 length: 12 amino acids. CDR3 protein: CASSMDRVLGHF. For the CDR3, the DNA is TGTGCCAGTAGTATGGACAGGGTCCTAGGGCATTTT.

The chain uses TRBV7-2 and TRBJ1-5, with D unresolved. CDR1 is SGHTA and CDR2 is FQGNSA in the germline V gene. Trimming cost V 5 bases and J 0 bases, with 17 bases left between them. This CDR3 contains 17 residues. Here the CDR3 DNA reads TGTGCCAGCAGCCTTAGTTCGGGGTACGGTAGCAATCAGCCCCAGCATTTT. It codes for CASSLSSGYGSNQPQHF.

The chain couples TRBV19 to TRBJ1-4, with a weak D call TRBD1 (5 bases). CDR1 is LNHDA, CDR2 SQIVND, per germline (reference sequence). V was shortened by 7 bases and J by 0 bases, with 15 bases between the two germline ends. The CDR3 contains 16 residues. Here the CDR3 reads CASTSWTPATNEKLFF. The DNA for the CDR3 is TGTGCCAGTACGTCCTGGACACCTGCAACTAATGAAAAACTGTTTTTT.

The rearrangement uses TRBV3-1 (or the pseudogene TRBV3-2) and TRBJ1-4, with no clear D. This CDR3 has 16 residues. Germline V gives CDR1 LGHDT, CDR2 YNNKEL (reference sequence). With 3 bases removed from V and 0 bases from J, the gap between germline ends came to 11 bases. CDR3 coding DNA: TGTGCCAGCAGCCAGATTTACCGGGCAACTAATGAAAAACTGTTTTTT. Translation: CASSQIYRATNEKLFF.

The CDR3 sequence: CASRQGVQTDTQYF. As DNA, the CDR3 is TGCGCCAGCAGACAAGGGGTCCAAACAGATACGCAGTATTTT. This rearrangement joins TRBV5-1 to TRBJ2-3; a weak D match, TRBD1 (5 bases). Germline CDR1 and CDR2: SGHRS and YFSETQ. Trimming took off 5 bases at V and 3 bases at J, with 13 bases between the two ends. The CDR3 loop spans 14 amino acids.

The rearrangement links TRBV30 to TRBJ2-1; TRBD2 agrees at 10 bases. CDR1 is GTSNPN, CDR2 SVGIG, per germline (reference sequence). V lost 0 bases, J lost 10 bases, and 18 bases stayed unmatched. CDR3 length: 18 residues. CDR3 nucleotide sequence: TGTGCCTGGAGTGTCGGGGCTAGCGGGAGTAGTGCCTTAGGGGAGCAGTTCTTC. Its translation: CAWSVGASGSSALGEQFF. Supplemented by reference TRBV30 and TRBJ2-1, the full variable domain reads SQTIHQWPATLVQPVGSPLSLECTVEGTSNPNLYWYRQAAGRGLQLLFYSVGIGQISSEVPQNLSASRPQDRQFILSSKKLLLSDSGFYLCAWSVGASGSSALGEQFFGPGTRLTVL.

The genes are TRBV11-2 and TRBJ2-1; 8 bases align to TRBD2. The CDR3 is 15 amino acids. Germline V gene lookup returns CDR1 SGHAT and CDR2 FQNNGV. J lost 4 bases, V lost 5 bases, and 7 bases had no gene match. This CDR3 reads CASSPLAGRYNEQFF. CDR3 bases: TGTGCCAGCAGCCCTTTAGCGGGACGGTACAATGAGCAGTTCTTC.

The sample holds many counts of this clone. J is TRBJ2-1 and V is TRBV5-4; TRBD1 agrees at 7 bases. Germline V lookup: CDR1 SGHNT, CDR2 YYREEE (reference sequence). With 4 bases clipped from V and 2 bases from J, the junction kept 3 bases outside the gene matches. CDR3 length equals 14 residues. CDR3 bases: TGTGCCAGCAGCCGGACAGGCCCCTACAATGAGCAGTTCTTC. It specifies CASSRTGPYNEQFF. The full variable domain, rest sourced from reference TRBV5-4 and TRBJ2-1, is ETGVTQSPTHLIKTRGQQVTLRCSSQSGHNTVSWYQQALGQGPQFIFQYYREEENGRGNFPPRFSGLQFPNYSSELNVNALELDDSALYLCASSRTGPYNEQFFGPGTRLTVL.

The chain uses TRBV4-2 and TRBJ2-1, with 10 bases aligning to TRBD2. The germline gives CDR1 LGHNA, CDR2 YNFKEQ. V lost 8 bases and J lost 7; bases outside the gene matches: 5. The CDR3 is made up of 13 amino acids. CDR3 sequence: CASGQRGGNEQFF. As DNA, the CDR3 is TGTGCCAGCGGTCAGCGGGGGGGGAATGAGCAGTTCTTC.

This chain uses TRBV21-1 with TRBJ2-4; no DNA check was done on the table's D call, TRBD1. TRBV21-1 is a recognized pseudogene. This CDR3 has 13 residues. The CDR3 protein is CASSSGQGEVQYF. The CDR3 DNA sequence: TGTGCCAGCAGCTCCGGACAGGGAGAAGTTCAGTACTTC.

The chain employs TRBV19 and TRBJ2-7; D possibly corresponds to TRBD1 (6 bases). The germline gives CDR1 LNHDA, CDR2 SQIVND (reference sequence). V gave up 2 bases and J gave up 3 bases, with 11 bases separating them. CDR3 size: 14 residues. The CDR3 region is CASSIRTDYYEQYF. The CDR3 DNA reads TGTGCCAGTAGTATACGGACAGACTACTACGAGCAGTACTTC.

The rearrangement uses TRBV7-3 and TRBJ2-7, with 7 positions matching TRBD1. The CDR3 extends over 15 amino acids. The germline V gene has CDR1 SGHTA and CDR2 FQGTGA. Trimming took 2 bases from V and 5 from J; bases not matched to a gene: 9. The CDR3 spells CASSLVGTALDEQYF. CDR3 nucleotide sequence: TGTGCCAGCAGCTTAGTCGGGACAGCCCTAGACGAGCAGTACTTC.

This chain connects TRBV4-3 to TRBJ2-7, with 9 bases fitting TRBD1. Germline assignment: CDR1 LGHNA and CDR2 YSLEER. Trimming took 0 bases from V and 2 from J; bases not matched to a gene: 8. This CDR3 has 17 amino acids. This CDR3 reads CASSQDNNRDRAYEQYF. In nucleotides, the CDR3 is TGCGCCAGCAGCCAAGATAACAACCGGGACAGGGCCTACGAGCAGTACTTC.

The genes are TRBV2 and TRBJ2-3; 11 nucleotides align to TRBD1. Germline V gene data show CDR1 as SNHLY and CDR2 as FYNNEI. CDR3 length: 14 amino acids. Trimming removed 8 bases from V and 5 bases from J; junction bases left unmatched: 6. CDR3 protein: CASWDRGMEDTQYF. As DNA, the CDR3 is TGTGCCAGCTGGGACAGGGGGATGGAAGATACGCAGTATTTT.

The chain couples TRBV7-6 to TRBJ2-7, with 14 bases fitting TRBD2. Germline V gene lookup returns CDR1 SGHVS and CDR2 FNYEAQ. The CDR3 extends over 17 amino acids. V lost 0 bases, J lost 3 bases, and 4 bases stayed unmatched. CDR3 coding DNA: TGTGCCAGCAGCTTAGCCTCTGGGACTAGCGGGAGCTACGAGCAGTACTTC. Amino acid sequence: CASSLASGTSGSYEQYF. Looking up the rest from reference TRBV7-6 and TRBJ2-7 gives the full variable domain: GAGVSQSPRYKVTKRGQDVALRCDPISGHVSLYWYRQALGQGPEFLTYFNYEAQQDKSGLPNDRFSAERPEGSISTLTIQRTEQRDSAMYRCASSLASGTSGSYEQYFGPGTRLTVT.